The source of this T cell receptor beta chain is a study of shared clonotypes between healthy human individuals (dated by TCRdb to the early 2020s). Looking at the study overall: The cohort comprised a couple of women and three men aged 18 to 49 years. To estimate repertoire size and how much clonotype sharing occurs between individuals, the study deeply sequenced the blood TCR repertoires of roughly 5 healthy adults. To increase sequencing depth and limit assay-specific biases, different laboratories used diverse techniques to prepare libraries and sequence TCR repertoires. Each donor's leukapheresis produced roughly between about 0.85 and 10 billion PBMCs. Summary of the overall study and its limitations: Because the study included only a small number of donors, the genetic and exposure-history diversity represented was limited. Pairwise subsampling led to the expectation that sequencing depth would affect the degree of clonotype sharing among donors. Only blood was sampled, and tissue TCR repertoires likely differ from those in blood.

This clone was counted a few times. Its antigen is unknown. No base quality values were provided; no much bigger clone lies one nucleotide off. Donors were healthy HIV-negative adults with no recently reported acute infections or vaccinations. Every donor was a Caucasian adult residing in Nashville, Tennessee, USA. In the unsorted samples, approximately 82 million PBMCs were counted, and genomic DNA was extracted using the QIAamp DNA Blood Mini kit. Blood was collected by leukapheresis, and PBMCs were isolated by Ficoll-Histopaque density gradient centrifugation and then cryopreserved in liquid nitrogen vapor phase. Using the deep immunoSEQ assay, multiplex PCR amplified TCR CDR3 regions from genomic DNA. Genomic DNA extracted from each cell subset was distributed evenly over all wells of several immunoSEQ 96-well plates, and each plate served as one replicate. Each replicate PCR for unsorted PBMC received around 330 ng genomic DNA, equal to about 30,000 T cell genomes. Genomic DNA from unsorted PBMC was sequenced over ten immunoSEQ deep assay plates. The purified libraries were quantified using a Qubit 3.0 fluorometer, sized with a Bioanalyzer 2100, and then quantified again using the KAPA Library Quantification kit. Every immunoSEQ 96-well plate was sequenced on a separate single-read 150-cycle Illumina NextSeq 550 flow cell. From the authors' description of their analysis: Because only junctional sequences without quality scores were contained in the immunoSEQ output, filtering matching that applied to full-length reads could not be performed. Sequences were annotated with PyIR, a Python wrapper for IgBLAST v1.9, and V/J genes and CDR3 were assigned using IMGT germline references. Reads with weak V/J assignments (E-value above 1e-6), missing CDR3, stop codons, out-of-frame junctions, or ambiguous translated residues were removed. V3J clonotypes were defined as sequences sharing an identical inferred V gene, J gene, and CDR3 amino acid sequence. To compute the percentage overlap between repertoires, the number of shared unique clonotypes was divided by the size of the smaller repertoire. Repertoire richness was assessed with RTK rarefaction, the Chao1 estimator, and Recon v2.1 estimates of unobserved clonotypes. This immuneACCESS table, as held by TCRdb, lists in-frame sequences with V and J called but not all clones. Of the missing ones, under half trace to an unresolved V gene in checked studies; the others have no known cause. V and J calls and clone size are as listed in that table; D and trimming were resolved from the DNA. The sample table lists about 480,000 clones, around 79% of them with a count of one. Roughly 13% of the sample lies in the top ten.

The CDR3, from cysteine to phenylalanine, totals 14 residues. CDR3 DNA only is kept here, 42 bases in frame from base 1. Reading the germline V gene (reference sequence) gives CDR1 SGHNT and CDR2 YYREEE. V is pared back by 2 bases and J by 2 bases, with 10 bases lying between the germline termini. The chain links TRBV5-4 with TRBJ1-1; TRBD1 is a weak D gene call, 5 bases matching. This TCR was recovered from a woman between 35 and 50 years old in good health. Some clones in this sample may be carry-over from other donors' samples. The sequencing input was PBMCs. Here is the DNA: TGTGCCAGCAGCTTCTCGACAGCTAACACTGAAGCTTTCTTT. Translation gives CASSFSTANTEAFF.